This TCR beta chain was sequenced in a study of blood T cell repertoires in COVID-19. About the study: Italy, Spain and the United States were the sources of the convalescent and acute COVID-19 samples. PBMCs, B-cell-depleted T cells, or T cells were the source of the cDNA or gDNA that made up the material.

The table came from immunoSEQ multiplex PCR; TCRdb's copy has only in-frame clones and leaves some out. The profile shows 300,000 to 350,000 clones, 75% to 95% of them singletons. V lost 1 base and J 0 bases, leaving 12 bases between the germline ends. The germline CDR1 and CDR2 sequences are PRHDT and FYEKMQ (reference sequence). CDR3 length: 16 amino acids. This chain joins TRBV13 and TRBJ1-1; tentative D call: TRBD1 (5 bases). The sequencing input was peripheral blood. The sequence came from a woman aged 25 to 39 with COVID-19, enrolled during active disease. Here the CDR3 reads CASSLEARTLNTEAFF. As DNA, the CDR3 is TGTGCCAGCAGCTTAGAAGCCCGGACACTGAACACTGAAGCTTTCTTT.